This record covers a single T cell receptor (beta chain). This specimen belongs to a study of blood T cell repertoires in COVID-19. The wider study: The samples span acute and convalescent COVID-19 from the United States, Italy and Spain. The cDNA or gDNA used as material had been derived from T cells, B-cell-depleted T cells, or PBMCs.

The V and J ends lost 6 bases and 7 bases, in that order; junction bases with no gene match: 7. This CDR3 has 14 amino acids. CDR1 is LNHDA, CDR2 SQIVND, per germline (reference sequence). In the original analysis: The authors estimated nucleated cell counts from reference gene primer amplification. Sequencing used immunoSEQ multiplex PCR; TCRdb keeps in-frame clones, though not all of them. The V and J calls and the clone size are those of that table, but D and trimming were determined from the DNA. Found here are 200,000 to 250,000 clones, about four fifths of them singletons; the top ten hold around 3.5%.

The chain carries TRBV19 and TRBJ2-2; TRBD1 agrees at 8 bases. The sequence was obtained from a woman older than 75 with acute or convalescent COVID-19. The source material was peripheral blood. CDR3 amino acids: CASSTTGGSGELFF. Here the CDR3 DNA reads TGTGCCAGTAGCACTACAGGGGGAAGCGGGGAGCTGTTTTTT.